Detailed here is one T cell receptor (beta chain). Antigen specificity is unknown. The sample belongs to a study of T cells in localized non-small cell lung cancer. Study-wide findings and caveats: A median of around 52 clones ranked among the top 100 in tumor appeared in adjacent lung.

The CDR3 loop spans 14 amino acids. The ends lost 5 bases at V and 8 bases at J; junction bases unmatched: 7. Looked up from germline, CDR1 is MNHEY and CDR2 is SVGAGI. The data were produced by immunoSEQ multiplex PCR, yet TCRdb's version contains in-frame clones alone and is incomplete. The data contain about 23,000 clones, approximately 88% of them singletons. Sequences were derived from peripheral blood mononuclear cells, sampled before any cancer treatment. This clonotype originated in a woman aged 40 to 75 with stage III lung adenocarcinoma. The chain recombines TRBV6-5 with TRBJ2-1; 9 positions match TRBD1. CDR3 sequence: CASSPGTGRHEQFF. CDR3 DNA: TGTGCCAGCAGTCCGGGGACAGGGAGGCATGAGCAGTTCTTC.